This T cell receptor beta chain came from a study of T cell clones after liver transplantation (dated by TCRdb to about 2019). About the study as a whole: ITN030ST, the source of the samples, was a randomized trial that attempted immunosuppression withdrawal within 2 years of liver transplantation. After a pre-transplant mixed lymphocyte reaction, TCRbeta sequencing was used to pinpoint donor-reactive T cell clones, which were subsequently tracked in post-transplant blood. Third party-reactive TCRbeta sequences were also identified from pre-transplant MLRs to serve as an antigen-independent comparator for donor-reactive sequences. Of the eight recipients, three were HCV-positive, while the remaining recipients had been transplanted for non-autoimmune, non-viral indications. The subjects received no induction therapy and were kept on standard immunosuppression until randomization at 12-24 months post-transplant. To count as tolerant, a recipient had to stay completely off immunosuppression for at least one year without liver enzymes climbing beyond twice the upper limit of normal. Blood samples were collected pre-transplant, pre-randomization before withdrawal, and post-randomization after either full withdrawal or failed withdrawal. Of the 8 liver transplant recipients making up the studied cohort, 3 were classified as tolerant and 5 as non-tolerant.

As regards this clone: Its antigen remains unidentified. Per-base qualities were not stored, and no clone one base away is much larger.

High-throughput TCRbeta CDR3 sequencing of frozen genomic DNA was performed by immunoSEQ, including PCR amplification, mapping, bias correction and internal controls. On the authors' methods: Productive rearrangements were kept, and unique TCRbeta sequences were defined by CDR3 nucleotide sequence plus V and J gene. For a sequence to be called donor-reactive, it needed a frequency of at least 0.01% and at least 5-fold expansion in CFSE-low cells compared with unstimulated pre-transplant cells. Per-subject minimum frequency thresholds, based on the lowest-template unstimulated sample, ensured at least 90% detection power. Repertoire turnover was measured by Jensen-Shannon divergence between the top 1000 TCRbeta sequences post- and pre-transplant. Changes in detection of donor-reactive sequences were tested with two-sided Fisher's exact tests. In TCRdb, the immuneACCESS table is reduced to in-frame sequences with V and J assigned. These tables do not hold every clone; where another copy was compared, an unresolved V gene accounts for under half, and the others remain unexplained. For V, J and clone size, that table is used; D and trimming come from the DNA. This sample gives under 15,000 clones in total; roughly 69% of them show up just once. 31% of the sample comes from the top ten.

The CDR3, cysteine through phenylalanine, is 12 amino acids long. Only CDR3 DNA is held: 36 bases, read in frame from base 1. V is pared back by 8 bases and J by 3 bases, with 12 bases lying between the germline termini. The germline V gene (reference sequence) supplies CDR1 GTSNPN and CDR2 SVGIG. What the work shows at the level of the full study, not this receptor alone: Low numbers of available donor cells limited the measurable donor-reactive repertoire in two subjects. In most of the 8 subjects, regardless of tolerance or HCV status, circulating donor-reactive CD4 TCRbeta sequences dropped significantly post-transplant. Because no allograft tissue specimens were available, donor-reactive T cells may have migrated into the graft instead of being deleted. Once repertoire turnover was taken into account, donor-reactive detection showed a significant reduction for CD4 in 7 of 8 subjects and for CD8 in 8 of 8. Conclusions were preliminary, limited by small, heterogeneous patient numbers and non-standardized post-transplant time points. Donor-reactive sequences declined more than third party-reactive ones, suggesting partial antigen-specific deletion unrelated to withdrawal success.

Unstimulated PBMCs, after thawing, were stained for CD3, CD4 and CD8 and then FACS-sorted into CD3+CD4+ and CD3+CD8+ populations. All 8 studied subjects were randomized to immunosuppression withdrawal. The Qiagen DNeasy Blood and Tissue Kit was used for genomic DNA isolation. Sequenced material: CD8+ T cells from blood, taken at the 22-month timepoint. The sequence was collected from a human patient who received a liver transplant. In transplant recipients, some T cells may be of donor rather than host origin. The receptor chain draws on TRBV30 and TRBJ2-3, and possibly TRBD2, on 6 matching bases. The nucleotide sequence reads as follows: TGTGCCGGAGGGGAACAAACAGATACGCAGTATTTT. It codes for CAGGEQTDTQYF.